This T cell receptor beta chain was identified during a study of identical twins. Study-level findings and limits: For out-of-frame beta sequences, excess twin sharing was weaker. Out-of-frame TCR alpha sharing observed in monozygotic twins exceeded model estimates. Insertions ran lower in abundant cord blood beta clonotypes, though not in memory repertoires.

About this clonotype itself: The antigen is unknown.

The cDNA had a unique molecular identifier and a template-switch universal primer site. Using its own MiXCR run on the 5' RACE reads, TCRdb lists one record per CDR3 protein. The sample has about 240,000 distinct CDR3 sequences; 7.5% are singletons. The CDR3 sequence is 13 residues long. Trimming left V 2 bases short and J 8 bases short, with 10 bases between. Germline V gene data show CDR1 as ENHRY and CDR2 as SYGVKD. Separately, the same data were catalogued under a study of yellow fever vaccine responses in identical twins.

Sequencing was performed on CD8+ T cells sorted from blood. The source of this sequence is a woman between 18 and 29 years old in good health. The rearrangement joins TRBV10-3 to TRBJ2-1, with a weak D call TRBD2 (6 bases). This CDR3 reads CAISEVGGDEQFF. CDR3 DNA: TGTGCCATCAGTGAGGTGGGCGGGGATGAGCAGTTCTTC.